Listed here are 31 T cell receptor beta chains from one sample, sequenced in a study of early T cells in non-severe SARS-CoV-2 infection. TCRdb re-called the 5' RACE reads through MiXCR, storing one row per CDR3 protein. The table lists around 77,000 distinct CDR3 sequences, more than 14% of them singletons, with roughly 4.2% in the top ten. Sequencing used whole blood, obtained at baseline. All receptors come from an adult who was a healthcare worker with PCR-confirmed SARS-CoV-2 infection or an uninfected control (not recorded which).

There are a few counts of this clonotype. The chain joins TRBV5-4 to TRBJ2-5, with 14 bases identical to TRBD2. CDR1 is SGHNT and CDR2 is YYREEE in the germline V gene (reference sequence). This CDR3 contains 16 residues. V gave up 0 bases and J gave up 4 bases; unmatched junction bases: 2. CDR3 bases: TGTGCCAGCAGCTTGGGACTAGCGGGAGGGGTAGAGACCCAGTACTTC. This codes for CASSLGLAGGVETQYF.

This clonotype has just a few counts. The genes are TRBV14 and TRBJ2-3, with 8 bases lining up with TRBD2. This CDR3 region has 18 residues. CDR1 is SGHDN and CDR2 is FVKESK in the germline V gene. Trimming cost V 1 base and J 4 bases; bases outside gene matches: 13. The CDR3 protein is CASSQGVAGRGFADTQYF. Here the CDR3 DNA reads TGTGCCAGCAGCCAAGGGGTAGCGGGACGTGGCTTTGCAGATACGCAGTATTTT.

This clonotype was seen a few times. The V and J genes are TRBV6-5 and TRBJ2-5, with D possibly TRBD2 on 5 matching bases. The germline CDR1 and CDR2 sequences are MNHEY and SVGAGI. V was shortened by 4 bases and J by 1 base, with 10 bases between the two germline ends. The CDR3 length is 14 residues. The CDR3 reads CASSSFLAQETQYF. The CDR3 nucleotides read TGTGCCAGCAGTTCTTTCCTAGCCCAAGAGACCCAGTACTTC.

The chain uses TRBV11-1 and TRBJ2-7; 7 bases are shared with TRBD2. Germline V gives CDR1 SGHAT, CDR2 FQDESV (reference sequence). The trim removed 5 bases at V and 5 bases at J, leaving 6 bases unmatched. The CDR3 totals 13 residues. The DNA of the CDR3 is TGTGCCAGCAGCCCCCGGGGAGGGGACGAGCAGTACTTC. Protein: CASSPRGGDEQYF.

This clonotype was detected only a few times. This chain joins TRBV7-9 and TRBJ2-7; no clear D. CDR3 length: 13 residues. Germline loops: CDR1 SEHNR, CDR2 FQNEAQ (reference sequence). With 1 base removed from V and 6 bases from J, the gap between germline ends came to 10 bases. The CDR3 DNA sequence: TGTGCCAGCAGCTTAGGGTCGGCGCTCGAGCAGTACTTC. This codes for CASSLGSALEQYF.

The chain is built from TRBV28 and TRBJ2-1, with D uncertain. The CDR3 is made up of 14 amino acids. CDR1 MDHEN and CDR2 SYDVKM come from the germline V gene. The V gene lost 3 bases and the J gene lost 1 base, with 7 bases spanning the gap. DNA of the CDR3: TGTGCCAGCAGTTTCCCGGGTTCCTACAATGAGCAGTTCTTC. Its translation: CASSFPGSYNEQFF. Variable domain in full (rest from reference TRBV28 and TRBJ2-1): DVKVTQSSRYLVKRTGEKVFLECVQDMDHENMFWYRQDPGLGLRLIYFSYDVKMKEKGDIPEGYSVSREKKERFSLILESASTNQTSMYLCASSFPGSYNEQFFGPGTRLTVL.

This clonotype has just a few counts. The chain combines TRBV3-1 with TRBJ2-4; the D gene is possibly TRBD2 (6 bases). V was shortened by 3 bases and J by 4 bases, with 7 bases between the two germline ends. The germline V gene encodes CDR1 LGHDT and CDR2 YNNKEL (reference sequence). The CDR3 spans 13 residues. In DNA, the CDR3 is TGTGCCAGCAGCCAGGGGAGGAAAAACATTCAGTACTTC. It specifies CASSQGRKNIQYF. Complete variable domain (other parts from reference TRBV3-1 and TRBJ2-4): DTAVSQTPKYLVTQMGNDKSIKCEQNLGHDTMYWYKQDSKKFLKIMFSYNNKELIINETVPNRFSPKSPDKAHLNLHINSLELGDSAVYFCASSQGRKNIQYFGAGTRLSVL.

This chain connects TRBV6-5 to TRBJ2-5; 7 bases agree with TRBD1. Per germline, CDR1 MNHEY and CDR2 SVGAGI. The CDR3 runs 14 residues. Trimming took 4 bases from V and 3 from J; bases not matched to a gene: 5. The CDR3 spells CASSSSGQEETQYF. In DNA, the CDR3 is TGTGCCAGCAGTTCCTCCGGACAGGAAGAGACCCAGTACTTC.

The rearrangement uses TRBV28 and TRBJ2-5; D not certain. The CDR3 is made up of 13 amino acids. V was pared by 2 bases and J by 5 bases, with 9 bases between. The germline gives CDR1 MDHEN, CDR2 SYDVKM. DNA of the CDR3: TGTGCCAGCAGTTTACCAGGATCGGAGACCCAGTACTTC. It translates to CASSLPGSETQYF.

The chain recombines TRBV9 with TRBJ2-3; TRBD1 might be the D (6 bases). The V gene lost 2 bases and the J gene lost 4 bases, with 11 bases spanning the gap. Germline V CDR1 and CDR2: SGDLS, YYNGEE. The CDR3 length is 14 residues. The CDR3 sequence is CASSVVGASDTQYF. As DNA, the CDR3 is TGTGCCAGCAGCGTTGTGGGGGCCTCAGATACGCAGTATTTT.

This clonotype has only a few counts. This sequence joins TRBV4-2 and TRBJ2-3; no definite D call. Trimming removed 0 bases from V and 0 bases from J, with 10 bases in between. The length of the CDR3 is 16 residues. Per the germline V gene, CDR1 is LGHNA and CDR2 is YNFKEQ. This chain's CDR3 is CASSQDEELSTDTQYF. The CDR3 nucleotides read TGTGCCAGCAGCCAAGATGAGGAGTTAAGCACAGATACGCAGTATTTT.

Many counts were recorded for this clonotype. The chain links TRBV28 to TRBJ2-5; D unclear. CDR1 is MDHEN, CDR2 SYDVKM, per germline. The CDR3 has 12 amino acids. V gave up 3 bases and J gave up 3 bases, with 5 bases separating them. In DNA form, the CDR3 reads TGTGCCAGCAGTTTTAGGGAAGAGACCCAGTACTTC. It yields the protein CASSFREETQYF.

This clonotype appeared a few times. The chain carries TRBV19 and TRBJ1-2; D is uncertain. The V gene lost 7 bases and the J gene lost 9 bases, with 15 bases spanning the gap. This CDR3 comprises 12 residues. Per germline, CDR1 LNHDA and CDR2 SQIVND (reference sequence). DNA for the CDR3: TGTGCCAGTACGGGTGCTACCGGCCGCTACACCTTC. Amino acids: CASTGATGRYTF.

This clonotype was seen repeatedly, ten times or more. The V and J genes are TRBV20-1 and TRBJ2-3; D is possibly TRBD2 (5 bases). The V and J ends lost 4 bases and 2 bases respectively, with 10 bases between them. Germline V gene sequence: CDR1 DFQATT, CDR2 SNEGSKA (reference sequence). The CDR3 covers 13 residues. The CDR3 coding sequence is TGCAGTGCTAAGCGGCCTTCCACAGATACGCAGTATTTT. Protein: CSAKRPSTDTQYF.

This clonotype has just a few counts. V and J are TRBV9 and TRBJ1-3, with D tentatively TRBD1 (6 bases). The V gene lost 4 bases and the J gene lost 1 base, with 21 bases spanning the gap. Germline CDR1 reads SGDLS; CDR2 reads YYNGEE. The CDR3 has 18 amino acids. The CDR3 sequence: CASSPPWGQGFSGNTIYF. In DNA form, the CDR3 reads TGTGCCAGCAGCCCCCCCTGGGGCCAGGGGTTTTCTGGAAACACCATATATTTT.

This clonotype was seen ten or more times. This chain connects TRBV12-3 or TRBV12-4 to TRBJ2-2; 8 bases map to TRBD1. V was pared by 7 bases and J by 1 base, with 8 bases of the junction left unmatched. CDR3 length: 16 residues. The CDR3 DNA reads as TGTGCCAGCATCCTCTCCGGGACAGGGAACACCGGGGAGCTGTTTTTT. Its translation: CASILSGTGNTGELFF.

This clonotype was detected a few times. The genes are TRBV30 and TRBJ1-2; D remains ambiguous. V shed 4 bases and J shed 4 bases, with 13 bases lying between them. Per the germline V gene, CDR1 is GTSNPN and CDR2 is SVGIG (reference sequence). CDR3 length: 13 residues. In DNA, the CDR3 is TGTGCCTGGAACAGCGGTACGGCCTATGGCTACACCTTC. Its translation is CAWNSGTAYGYTF.

This clonotype occurred many times. The chain has TRBV7-8 and TRBJ1-6; 7 bases fit TRBD1. Germline V gene lookup returns CDR1 SGHVS and CDR2 FQNEAQ. CDR3 size: 14 residues. The V and J ends lost 5 bases and 6 bases, in that order; junction bases with no gene match: 4. CDR3 nucleotides: TGTGCCAGCAGCCCCGGGACAGTTAATTCACCCCTCCACTTT. This translates into CASSPGTVNSPLHF.

In this sample, this clonotype turned up many times. This sequence joins TRBV20-1 and TRBJ2-7; 7 bases fit TRBD2. Per the germline V gene, CDR1 is DFQATT and CDR2 is SNEGSKA (reference sequence). The CDR3 contains 13 residues. V shed 7 bases, J shed 6 bases, and the junction held 12 bases outside the gene matches. CDR3 in amino acids: CSVREGFLPEQYF. The CDR3 DNA sequence: TGCAGTGTTAGGGAGGGCTTTCTACCCGAGCAGTACTTC.

The chain employs TRBV9 and TRBJ2-1; D is possibly TRBD1 or TRBD2 (6 bases each). Germline-derived CDR1 and CDR2 are SGDLS and YYNGEE. The CDR3 sequence is 17 residues long. V was cut by 4 bases and J by 0 bases, with 17 bases left in between. The CDR3 region has the DNA TGTGCCAGCAGCCTCGGGGGCGGCGCGAGCTCCTACAATGAGCAGTTCTTC. It encodes CASSLGGGASSYNEQFF.

This rearrangement joins TRBV7-9 to TRBJ2-5; 7 bases are shared with TRBD2. The CDR3 has 16 residues. Trimming removed 2 bases from V and 2 bases from J; junction bases left unmatched: 8. The germline V gene has CDR1 SEHNR and CDR2 FQNEAQ (reference sequence). The CDR3 DNA reads as TGTGCCAGCAGCTTAAATCCAGCGGGACTTCAAGAGACCCAGTACTTC. As protein: CASSLNPAGLQETQYF.

This clonotype has more than one count but fewer than ten. The DNA of the CDR3 is TGTGCCATCACTGGGGGGGAAGGGAGTACAGATACGCAGTATTTT. Encoded protein: CAITGGEGSTDTQYF. This chain connects TRBV12-3 or TRBV12-4 to TRBJ2-3, with 7 nucleotides matching TRBD2. V lost 10 bases, J lost 3 bases, and 13 bases stayed unmatched. CDR3 size: 15 residues.

This clonotype was recorded a few times. This chain connects TRBV12-3 or TRBV12-4 to TRBJ2-5; 12 bases agree with TRBD2. Unmatched junction bases numbered 2, after V lost 8 bases and J lost 1 base. This CDR3 has 14 amino acids. For the CDR3, the DNA is TGTGCCAGCGGACTAGCGGGATTCCAAGAGACCCAGTACTTC. It codes for CASGLAGFQETQYF.

The chain employs TRBV20-1 and TRBJ2-7; 10 nucleotides agree with TRBD2. Looked up from germline, CDR1 is DFQATT and CDR2 is SNEGSKA (reference sequence). The CDR3 totals 14 residues. With 2 bases clipped from V and 3 bases from J, the junction kept 4 bases outside the gene matches. The DNA for the CDR3 is TGCAGTGCTAGAATGGCTAGCGGGAGCTACGAGCAGTACTTC. It is translated as CSARMASGSYEQYF.

This rearrangement joins TRBV7-9 to TRBJ2-3; D is unclear. V was pared by 4 bases and J by 5 bases, with 10 bases between. CDR3 length: 13 residues. Germline CDR1 and CDR2: SEHNR and FQNEAQ (reference sequence). In nucleotides, the CDR3 is TGTGCCAGCAGCTCCGGAGTTGTAGATACGCAGTATTTT. As protein: CASSSGVVDTQYF.

Of note for this clonotype: A far bigger clonotype differs at one base, so this is likely a read error. This sequence joins TRBV11-3 and TRBJ2-3; tentative D call: TRBD2 (6 bases). Germline V gene sequence: CDR1 SGHNT, CDR2 YENEEA. The CDR3 totals 14 residues. Trimming removed 4 bases at V and 0 bases at J, with 8 bases between. The chain's CDR3 is CASSYRGSTDTQYF. CDR3 coding DNA: TGTGCCAGCAGCTACCGGGGGAGCACAGATACGCAGTATTTT.

This clonotype showed up many times. V is TRBV11-2 and J is TRBJ2-1; 10 bases fit TRBD1. There are 16 residues in the CDR3. Germline CDR1 and CDR2: SGHAT and FQNNGV. V gave up 4 bases and J gave up 5 bases; unmatched junction bases: 8. The CDR3 spells CASSYSWDRGNNEQFF. The DNA for the CDR3 is TGTGCCAGCAGCTATAGTTGGGACAGGGGTAACAATGAGCAGTTCTTC.

The V and J genes are TRBV7-6 and TRBJ2-3; 15 bases map to TRBD2. The CDR3 runs 16 residues. J was trimmed by 6 bases and V by 4 bases; bases with no gene match: 5. CDR1 is SGHVS, CDR2 FNYEAQ, per germline. For the CDR3, the DNA is TGTGCCAGCAGCTCTCCCGGGACTAGCGGGAGGGATACGCAGTATTTT. Translating it yields CASSSPGTSGRDTQYF. Combining the CDR3 with reference TRBV7-6 and TRBJ2-3 gives the whole variable domain GAGVSQSPRYKVTKRGQDVALRCDPISGHVSLYWYRQALGQGPEFLTYFNYEAQQDKSGLPNDRFSAERPEGSISTLTIQRTEQRDSAMYRCASSSPGTSGRDTQYFGPGTRLTVL.

CDR3 sequence (DNA): TGTGCCAGCAGCTTAGCCTCTCGGCAGAGCTCCTACGAGCAGTACTTC. Its protein product is CASSLASRQSSYEQYF. This rearrangement joins TRBV7-8 to TRBJ2-7; D gene uncertain. This CDR3 region has 16 residues. The germline CDR1 and CDR2 sequences are SGHVS and FQNEAQ. Trimming shortened V by 0 bases and J by 0 bases, and 12 bases separated the two germline ends.

This clonotype was found many times. DNA for the CDR3: TGTGCCAGCAGTCCGGCCCACAGGGGGAAAACAGATACGCAGTATTTT. Residues: CASSPAHRGKTDTQYF. This chain connects TRBV28 to TRBJ2-3; 8 nucleotides match TRBD1. CDR1 and CDR2 (germline): MDHEN, SYDVKM. The ends lost 5 bases at V and 3 bases at J; junction bases unmatched: 10. The CDR3 has 16 residues.

There are many counts of this clonotype. V is TRBV5-1 and J is TRBJ2-1; D is unclear. The CDR3 has 15 residues. V lost 1 base and J 1 base, leaving 9 bases between the germline ends. The germline V gene encodes CDR1 SGHRS and CDR2 YFSETQ. The CDR3 loop reads CASSLSLQSYNEQFF. CDR3 DNA sequence: TGCGCCAGCAGCTTGAGTCTTCAATCCTACAATGAGCAGTTCTTC.